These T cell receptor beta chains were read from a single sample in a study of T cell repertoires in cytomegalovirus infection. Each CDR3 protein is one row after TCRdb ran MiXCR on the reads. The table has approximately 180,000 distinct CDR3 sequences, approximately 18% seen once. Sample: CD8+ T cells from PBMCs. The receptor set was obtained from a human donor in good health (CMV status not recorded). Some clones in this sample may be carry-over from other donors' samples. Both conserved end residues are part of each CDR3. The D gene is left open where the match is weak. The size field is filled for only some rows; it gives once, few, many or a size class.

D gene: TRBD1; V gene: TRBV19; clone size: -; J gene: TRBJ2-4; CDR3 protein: CASRDIRDRAKNIQYF; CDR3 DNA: TGTGCCAGTAGGGACATCCGGGACAGGGCCAAAAACATTCAGTACTTC
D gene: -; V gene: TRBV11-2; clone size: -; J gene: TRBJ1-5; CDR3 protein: CASSLSGSANQPQHF; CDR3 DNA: TGTGCCAGCAGTCTCTCGGGGAGTGCCAATCAGCCCCAGCATTTT
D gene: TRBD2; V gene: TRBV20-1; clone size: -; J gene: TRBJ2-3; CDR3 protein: CSAWTSGKTSRADTQYF; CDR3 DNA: TGCAGTGCTTGGACTAGCGGGAAAACGTCCCGCGCAGATACGCAGTATTTT
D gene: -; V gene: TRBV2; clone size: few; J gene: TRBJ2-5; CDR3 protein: CASSEAPDYQETQYF; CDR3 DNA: TGTGCCAGCAGTGAAGCACCAGATTACCAAGAGACCCAGTACTTC
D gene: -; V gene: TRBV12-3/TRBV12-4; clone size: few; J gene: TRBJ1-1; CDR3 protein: CASSLFPPMDWNTEAFF; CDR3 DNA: TGTGCCAGCAGTTTATTCCCCCCCATGGACTGGAACACTGAAGCTTTCTTT
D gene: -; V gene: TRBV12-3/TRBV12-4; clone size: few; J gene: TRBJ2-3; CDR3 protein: CASKGDTQYF; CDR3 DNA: TGTGCCAGCAAAGGAGATACGCAGTATTTT
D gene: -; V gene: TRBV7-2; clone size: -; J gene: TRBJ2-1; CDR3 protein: CASSRRAARSYNEQFF; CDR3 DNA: TGTGCCAGCAGCCGTCGGGCGGCCCGCTCCTACAATGAGCAGTTCTTC
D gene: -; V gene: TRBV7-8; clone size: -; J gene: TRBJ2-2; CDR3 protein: CASSFLGGELFF; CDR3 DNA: TGTGCCAGCAGCTTCCTAGGCGGGGAGCTGTTTTTT
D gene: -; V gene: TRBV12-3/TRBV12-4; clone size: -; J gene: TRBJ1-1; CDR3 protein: CASSHPGQTEAFF; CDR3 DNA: TGTGCCAGCAGTCACCCGGGACAAACTGAAGCTTTCTTT
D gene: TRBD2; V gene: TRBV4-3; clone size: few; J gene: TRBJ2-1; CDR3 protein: CASSQSRLAGYNEQFF; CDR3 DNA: TGCGCCAGCAGCCAGAGCAGGCTAGCGGGGTACAATGAGCAGTTCTTC
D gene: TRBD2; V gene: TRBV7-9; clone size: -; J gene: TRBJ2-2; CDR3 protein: CASSLMTSGGTGELFF; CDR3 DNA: TGTGCCAGCAGCTTAATGACTAGCGGGGGGACCGGGGAGCTGTTTTTT
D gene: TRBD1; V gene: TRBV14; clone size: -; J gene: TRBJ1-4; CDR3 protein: CASSQGTGQREKLFF; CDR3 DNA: TGTGCCAGCAGCCAAGGGACAGGTCAGCGTGAAAAACTGTTTTTT
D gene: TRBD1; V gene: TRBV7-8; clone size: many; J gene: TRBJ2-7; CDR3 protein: CASSYKPGQGFDEQYF; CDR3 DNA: TGTGCCAGCAGCTATAAACCGGGACAGGGTTTTGACGAGCAGTACTTC
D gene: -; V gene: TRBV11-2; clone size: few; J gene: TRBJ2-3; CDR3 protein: CASSLVPATDTQYF; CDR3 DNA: TGTGCCAGCAGCTTAGTTCCAGCGACAGATACGCAGTATTTT
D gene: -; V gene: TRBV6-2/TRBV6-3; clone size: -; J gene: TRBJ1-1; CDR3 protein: CASSYPPRALETEAFF; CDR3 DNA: TGTGCCAGCAGTTACCCTCCCAGGGCATTGGAGACTGAAGCTTTCTTT
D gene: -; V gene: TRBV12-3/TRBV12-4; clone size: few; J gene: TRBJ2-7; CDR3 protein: CASSLRRSAWDQYF; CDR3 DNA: TGTGCCAGCAGTTTAAGGAGGTCGGCCTGGGACCAGTACTTC
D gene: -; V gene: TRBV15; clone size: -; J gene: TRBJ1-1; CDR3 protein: CATSRDRGATEAFF; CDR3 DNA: TGTGCCACCAGCAGAGATCGAGGGGCCACTGAAGCTTTCTTT
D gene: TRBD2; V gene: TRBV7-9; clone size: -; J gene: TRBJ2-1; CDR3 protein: CASSPKTSGGGNNEQFF; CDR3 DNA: TGTGCCAGCAGCCCAAAGACTAGCGGGGGAGGAAACAATGAGCAGTTCTTC
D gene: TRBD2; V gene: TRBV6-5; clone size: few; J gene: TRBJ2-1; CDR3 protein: CASSSSGGTHNEQFF; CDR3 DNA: TGTGCCAGCAGTTCTAGCGGGGGGACCCACAATGAGCAGTTCTTC
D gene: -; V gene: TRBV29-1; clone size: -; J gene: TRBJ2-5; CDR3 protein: CSVVIPGGALRWQETQYF; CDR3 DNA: TGCAGCGTTGTTATACCTGGCGGGGCGTTGAGGTGGCAAGAGACCCAGTACTTC
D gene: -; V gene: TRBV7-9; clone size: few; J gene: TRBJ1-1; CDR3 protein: CASTNGGIGEAFF; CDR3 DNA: TGTGCCAGCACGAACGGAGGGATCGGTGAAGCTTTCTTT
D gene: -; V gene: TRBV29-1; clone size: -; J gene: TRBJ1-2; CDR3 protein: CSVQGRLDYGYTF; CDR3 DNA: TGCAGCGTCCAGGGACGGCTCGACTATGGCTACACCTTC
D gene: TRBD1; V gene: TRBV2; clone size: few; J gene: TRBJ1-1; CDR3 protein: CASSGTGSRNTEAFF; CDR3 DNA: TGTGCCAGCAGTGGGACAGGGTCTAGGAACACTGAAGCTTTCTTT
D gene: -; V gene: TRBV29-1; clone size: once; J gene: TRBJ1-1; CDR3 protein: CSVKTDEAFF; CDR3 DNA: TGCAGCGTTAAGACGGACGAAGCTTTCTTT
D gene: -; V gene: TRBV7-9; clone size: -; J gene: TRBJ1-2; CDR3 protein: CASSLQQGSTYGYTF; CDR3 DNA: TGTGCCAGCAGCTTACAACAGGGTTCTACCTATGGCTACACCTTC
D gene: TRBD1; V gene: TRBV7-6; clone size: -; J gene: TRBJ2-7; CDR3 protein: CASSLATGGNTYEQYF; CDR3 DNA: TGTGCCAGCAGCTTAGCGACAGGGGGAAACACCTACGAGCAGTACTTC
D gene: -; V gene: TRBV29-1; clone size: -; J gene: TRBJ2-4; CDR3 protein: CSVPAGPIQYF; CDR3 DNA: TGCAGCGTCCCGGCAGGGCCCATTCAGTACTTC
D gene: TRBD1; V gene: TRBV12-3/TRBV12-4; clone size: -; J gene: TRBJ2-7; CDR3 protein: CASSQDRVSYEQYF; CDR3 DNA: TGTGCCAGCAGCCAGGACAGGGTTTCGTACGAGCAGTACTTC
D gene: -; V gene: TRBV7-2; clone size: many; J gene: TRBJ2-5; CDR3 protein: CASSLFIVGRETQYF; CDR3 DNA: TGTGCCAGCAGCTTATTTATCGTAGGTCGAGAGACCCAGTACTTC
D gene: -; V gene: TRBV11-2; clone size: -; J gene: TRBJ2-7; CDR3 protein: CASSAARAEQYF; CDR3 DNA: TGTGCCAGCAGCGCCGCTAGAGCCGAGCAGTACTTC
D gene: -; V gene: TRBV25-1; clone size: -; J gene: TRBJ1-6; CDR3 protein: CASSDDLSSYNSPLHF; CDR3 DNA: TGTGCCAGCAGTGACGATCTGAGCTCCTATAATTCACCCCTCCACTTT
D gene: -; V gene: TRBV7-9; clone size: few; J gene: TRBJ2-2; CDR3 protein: CASTDQAFRNTGELFF; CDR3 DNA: TGTGCCAGCACCGACCAGGCCTTCCGGAACACCGGGGAGCTGTTTTTT
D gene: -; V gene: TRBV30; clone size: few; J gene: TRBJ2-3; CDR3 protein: CAWSVLGTDTQYF; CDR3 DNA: TGTGCCTGGAGTGTACTGGGCACAGATACGCAGTATTTT
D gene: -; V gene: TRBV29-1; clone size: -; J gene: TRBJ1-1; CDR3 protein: CSTTGQGALEAFF; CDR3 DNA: TGCAGCACAACAGGCCAGGGCGCCCTAGAAGCTTTCTTT
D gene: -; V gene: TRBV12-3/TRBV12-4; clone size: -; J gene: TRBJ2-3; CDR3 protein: CASSFQDGGPDTQYF; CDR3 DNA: TGTGCCAGCAGTTTCCAAGACGGGGGCCCAGATACGCAGTATTTT
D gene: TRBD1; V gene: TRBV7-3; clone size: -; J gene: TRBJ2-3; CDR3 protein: CASSQGQGGTDTQYF; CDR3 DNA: TGTGCCAGCAGCCAAGGACAGGGTGGCACAGATACGCAGTATTTT
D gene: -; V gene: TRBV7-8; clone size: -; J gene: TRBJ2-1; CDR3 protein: CASSVGGAVDEQFF; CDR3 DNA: TGTGCCAGCAGCGTAGGTGGAGCAGTCGATGAGCAGTTCTTC
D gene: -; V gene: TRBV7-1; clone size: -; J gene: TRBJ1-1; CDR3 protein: CASSKHGQAEAFF; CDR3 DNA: TGTGCCAGCAGCAAACACGGTCAGGCTGAAGCTTTCTTT
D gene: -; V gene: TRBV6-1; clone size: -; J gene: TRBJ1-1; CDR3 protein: CASRRNTEAFF; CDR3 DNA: TGTGCCAGCAGGCGGAACACTGAAGCTTTCTTT
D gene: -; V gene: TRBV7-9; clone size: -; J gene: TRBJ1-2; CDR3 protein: CASSRPQRYGYTF; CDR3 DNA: TGTGCCAGCAGCCGCCCACAGCGCTATGGCTACACCTTC
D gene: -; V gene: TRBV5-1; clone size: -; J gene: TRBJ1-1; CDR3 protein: CASSLEVPARNTEAFF; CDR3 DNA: TGCGCCAGCAGCTTGGAGGTGCCAGCAAGGAACACTGAAGCTTTCTTT
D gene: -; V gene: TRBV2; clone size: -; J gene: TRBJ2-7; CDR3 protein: CASSEWSGEYEQYF; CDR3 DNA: TGTGCCAGCAGTGAATGGTCGGGGGAGTACGAGCAGTACTTC
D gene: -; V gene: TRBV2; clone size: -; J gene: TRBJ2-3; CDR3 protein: CASRGRQSSTDTQYF; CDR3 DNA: TGTGCCAGCCGAGGCCGGCAGTCTAGCACAGATACGCAGTATTTT
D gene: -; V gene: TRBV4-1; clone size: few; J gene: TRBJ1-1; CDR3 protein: CASSQRLLTGTEAFF; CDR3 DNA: TGCGCCAGCAGCCAGCGACTACTGACCGGGACTGAAGCTTTCTTT
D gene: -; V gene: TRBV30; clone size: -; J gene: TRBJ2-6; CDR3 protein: CAWTWGSGANVLTF; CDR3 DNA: TGTGCCTGGACCTGGGGGTCTGGGGCCAACGTCCTGACTTTC
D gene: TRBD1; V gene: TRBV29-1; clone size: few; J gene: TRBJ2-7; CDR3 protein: CSVRDRGPPSYEQYF; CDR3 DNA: TGCAGCGTTCGAGACAGGGGGCCCCCCTCCTACGAGCAGTACTTC
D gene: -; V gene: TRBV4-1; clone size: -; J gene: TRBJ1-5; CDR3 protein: CASSQDGGTPMGSNQPQHF; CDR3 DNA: TGCGCCAGCAGCCAAGATGGGGGCACTCCTATGGGTAGCAATCAGCCCCAGCATTTT
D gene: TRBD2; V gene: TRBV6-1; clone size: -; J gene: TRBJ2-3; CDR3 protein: CASSERSGGGDTQYF; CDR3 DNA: TGTGCCAGCAGTGAAAGGAGCGGGGGAGGAGATACGCAGTATTTT
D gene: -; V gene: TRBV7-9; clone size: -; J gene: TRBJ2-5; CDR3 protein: CASSLARGKETQYF; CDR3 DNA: TGTGCCAGCAGCTTAGCAAGGGGGAAAGAGACCCAGTACTTC